This record looks at one TCR beta chain sequence and its context. Antigen: not known. These data originate in a study of regulatory T cells in long-lasting Graves disease. Whole-study results and caveats: Authors noted too few samples as a limitation. Favoring TRBV28, TRBJ1-2 and TRBJ2-5 was a feature seen in persistent disease. Thyroid tissue was not sampled; only peripheral blood was. More public clonotypes were shared by persistent patients (2,741) than by new patients (approximately 1,000).

Germline CDR1 and CDR2: DFQATT and SNEGSKA (reference sequence). V shed 1 base and J 5 bases; nucleotides not matched to a gene: 4. The CDR3 length is 14 residues. Arm-PCR of CDR3 regions and iRepertoire HTBI primers were the basis on which TCR beta libraries were built. TCRdb processed the multiplex PCR reads anew with MiXCR; each CDR3 protein has one entry. Found here are around 250,000 distinct CDR3 sequences, approximately 20% of them singletons; the top ten hold about 14%. Time point: newly diagnosed GD, antithyroid drugs for less than 3 months. Scientists built the TCR library using RNA that was extracted from PBMCs. The sample was also reused in another study, on T cells in Graves' hyperthyroidism and ophthalmopathy.

Sample: peripheral blood mononuclear cells (PBMCs), taken at new diagnosis, from a patient treated with antithyroid drugs. The J gene is TRBJ2-5, the V gene TRBV20-1; 10 bases map to TRBD2. The sequence was obtained from a woman aged 30 to 39 with Graves disease. The DNA of the CDR3 is TGCAGTGCTAGAGGAGCGGGGGGGCCTGAGACCCAGTACTTC. Amino acids: CSARGAGGPETQYF.